What follows are 12 T cell receptor beta chains derived from one specimen sequenced in a study of cytomegalovirus exposure and HLA in healthy donors (dated by TCRdb to 2015 to 2018). Libraries were prepared through the immunoSEQ multiplex PCR assay. For the multiplex PCR, a mixture combining 60 forward primers for TCR Vbeta segments and 13 reverse primers for TCR Jbeta segments was used. TCRdb's version of the immuneACCESS table is confined to in-frame rearrangements and falls short of the full clone set. An unresolved V gene accounts for under half of the shortfall where checked; the remainder is of unknown origin. The sample table records about 150,000 clones; around 79% of these occur just once. The ten largest clones represent 6.5% to 7% of the sample. Input material: PBMCs. These receptor sequences come from a woman aged 35 to 49 in good health and CMV-seropositive.

This clone came up a few times. V usage is TRBV5-1 and J usage is TRBJ1-1; TRBD1 matches 11 bases. CDR1 SGHRS and CDR2 YFSETQ come from the germline V gene. V shed 2 bases, J shed 1 base, and the junction held 4 bases outside the gene matches. The CDR3 length is 16 residues. The CDR3 coding sequence is TGCGCCAGCAGCTTCCGGACAGGGGGCACGAACACTGAAGCTTTCTTT. Amino acid sequence: CASSFRTGGTNTEAFF.

This sequence joins TRBV25-1 and TRBJ2-7, with 8 nucleotides matching TRBD1. CDR1 is MGHDK and CDR2 is SYGVNS in the germline V gene. With 4 bases clipped from V and 2 bases from J, the junction kept 4 bases outside the gene matches. This CDR3 has 14 amino acids. The CDR3 sequence: CASSVGTGPYEQYF. For the CDR3, the DNA is TGTGCCAGCAGTGTAGGGACAGGCCCCTACGAGCAGTACTTC.

The chain carries TRBV28 and TRBJ2-7, with a possible D match to TRBD2 (5 bases). V lost 3 bases to trimming and J lost 5 bases, with 5 bases between them. The germline V gene has CDR1 MDHEN and CDR2 SYDVKM. The CDR3 is 11 residues long. CDR3 DNA: TGTGCCAGCAGTTTGCGGGACGAGCAGTACTTC. Its protein product is CASSLRDEQYF.

The chain combines TRBV27 with TRBJ2-6, with D possibly matching TRBD2 (5 bases). Trimming pared 4 bases from V and 2 bases from J, leaving 9 bases between. The CDR3 sequence is 15 residues long. Germline loops: CDR1 MNHEY, CDR2 SMNVEV (reference sequence). Here the CDR3 reads CASSSLGAGANVLTF. The CDR3 DNA is TGTGCCAGCAGTTCCCTCGGGGCTGGGGCCAACGTCCTGACTTTC.

The count of this clone is one. V and J are TRBV5-4 and TRBJ2-1; 7 bases are shared with TRBD2. V dropped 4 bases and J dropped 10; count of bases not matched to a gene: 8. CDR1 is SGHNT, CDR2 YYREEE, per germline (reference sequence). The length of the CDR3 is 13 residues. In DNA, the CDR3 is TGTGCCAGCAGCGTGGACTGGGAGGGGGAGCAGTTCTTC. Protein sequence: CASSVDWEGEQFF.

This clone was seen a handful of times. This chain connects TRBV19 to TRBJ2-7; D possibly corresponds to TRBD1 (6 bases). Germline CDR1 is LNHDA and CDR2 is SQIVND (reference sequence). CDR3 length: 14 amino acids. V lost 5 bases, J lost 2 bases, and 13 bases lay in between. The CDR3 sequence: CASSLLDRAYEQYF. The DNA for the CDR3 is TGTGCCAGTAGTCTCTTGGACAGAGCCTACGAGCAGTACTTC.

The rearrangement uses TRBV14 and TRBJ1-1; a weak D match, TRBD1 (6 bases). Germline values: CDR1 SGHDN, CDR2 FVKESK. The CDR3 spans 13 residues. Trimming removed 5 bases at V and 6 bases at J, with 13 bases between. CDR3: CASSSDRLSEAFF. DNA for the CDR3: TGTGCCAGCAGCTCCGACAGGCTATCTGAAGCTTTCTTT.

V and J are TRBV18 and TRBJ2-7; D uncertain. Germline CDR1 and CDR2: KGHSH and LQKENI. The CDR3 is 14 residues long. V shed 5 bases and J shed 2 bases, with 13 bases lying between them. CDR3 sequence: CASSSYGPPYEQYF. In DNA, the CDR3 is TGTGCCAGCTCATCATATGGGCCTCCCTACGAGCAGTACTTC. Full variable domain (remainder filled in from reference TRBV18 and TRBJ2-7): NAGVMQNPRHLVRRRGQEARLRCSPMKGHSHVYWYRQLPEEGLKFMVYLQKENIIDESGMPKERFSAEFPKEGPSILRIQQVVRGDSAAYFCASSSYGPPYEQYFGPGTRLTVT.

V and J are TRBV6-5 and TRBJ2-7, with 7 bases lining up with TRBD1. The CDR3 contains 14 residues. J gave up 2 bases and V 6 bases, and 7 bases lay outside the gene matches. CDR1 and CDR2 from the germline V gene are MNHEY and SVGAGI. The CDR3 loop is CASSPRQGTYEQYF. In DNA form, the CDR3 reads TGTGCCAGCAGCCCTAGACAGGGTACCTACGAGCAGTACTTC.

The chain combines TRBV5-1 with TRBJ1-2; D not resolved. Per germline, CDR1 SGHRS and CDR2 YFSETQ. Between the trimmed V and J ends, which lost 0 bases and 0 bases, there was a span of 12 bases. The CDR3 covers 16 residues. The CDR3 DNA is TGCGCCAGCAGCTTGGCGAGCGTGTCGGCTAACTATGGCTACACCTTC. As protein: CASSLASVSANYGYTF.

V usage is TRBV7-9 and J usage is TRBJ1-2; 8 bases agree with TRBD1. The CDR3 sequence is 12 residues long. The ends lost 3 bases at V and 7 bases at J; junction bases unmatched: 1. Per germline, CDR1 SEHNR and CDR2 FQNEAQ (reference sequence). CDR3 in amino acids: CASSFQGAGYTF. The DNA for the CDR3 is TGTGCCAGCAGCTTCCAGGGGGCTGGCTACACCTTC.

The V call is TRBV18, the J call TRBJ1-5, with 10 bases aligning to TRBD1. CDR3 size: 15 residues. Germline assignment: CDR1 KGHSH and CDR2 LQKENI. The ends lost 6 bases at V and 6 bases at J; junction bases unmatched: 8. CDR3 sequence reads: CASSRGTGEFQPQHF. The CDR3 region has the DNA TGTGCCAGCTCGCGGGGGACAGGGGAGTTTCAGCCCCAGCATTTT.